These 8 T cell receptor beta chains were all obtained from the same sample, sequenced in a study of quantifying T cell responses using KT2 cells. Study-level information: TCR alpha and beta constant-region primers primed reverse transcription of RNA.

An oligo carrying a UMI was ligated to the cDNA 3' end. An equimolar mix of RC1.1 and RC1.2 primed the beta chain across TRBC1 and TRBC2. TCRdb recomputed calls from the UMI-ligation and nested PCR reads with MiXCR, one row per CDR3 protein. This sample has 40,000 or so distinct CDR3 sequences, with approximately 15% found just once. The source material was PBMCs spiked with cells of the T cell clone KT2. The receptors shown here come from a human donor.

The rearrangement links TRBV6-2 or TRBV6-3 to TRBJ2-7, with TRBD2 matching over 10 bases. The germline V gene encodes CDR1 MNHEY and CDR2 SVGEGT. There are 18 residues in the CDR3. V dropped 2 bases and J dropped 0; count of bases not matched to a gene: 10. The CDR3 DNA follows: TGTGCCAGCAGTTACCCCCTAGCGGGAGAGGGGCCCTCCTACGAGCAGTACTTC. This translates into CASSYPLAGEGPSYEQYF.

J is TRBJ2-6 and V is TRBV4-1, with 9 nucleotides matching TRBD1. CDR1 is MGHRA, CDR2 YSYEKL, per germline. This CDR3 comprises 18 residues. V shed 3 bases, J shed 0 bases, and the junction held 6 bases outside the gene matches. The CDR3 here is CASSQPGQGYSGANVLTF. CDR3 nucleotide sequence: TGCGCCAGCAGCCAGCCGGGACAGGGTTACTCTGGGGCCAACGTCCTGACTTTC.

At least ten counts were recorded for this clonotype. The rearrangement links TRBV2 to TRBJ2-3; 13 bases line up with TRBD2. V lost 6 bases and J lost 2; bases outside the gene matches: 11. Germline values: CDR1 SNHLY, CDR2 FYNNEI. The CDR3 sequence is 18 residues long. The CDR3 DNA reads TGTGCCAGCAGCTCCGGGACTAGCGGGGCGGGAAACACAGATACGCAGTATTTT. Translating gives CASSSGTSGAGNTDTQYF.

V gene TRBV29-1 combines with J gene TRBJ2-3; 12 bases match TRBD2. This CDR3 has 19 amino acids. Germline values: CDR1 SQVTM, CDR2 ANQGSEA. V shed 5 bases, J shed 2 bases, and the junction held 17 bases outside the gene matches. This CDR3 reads CSVRETSGRGGRATDTQYF. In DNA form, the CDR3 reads TGCAGCGTTCGAGAGACTAGCGGGAGAGGTGGGCGGGCCACAGATACGCAGTATTTT.

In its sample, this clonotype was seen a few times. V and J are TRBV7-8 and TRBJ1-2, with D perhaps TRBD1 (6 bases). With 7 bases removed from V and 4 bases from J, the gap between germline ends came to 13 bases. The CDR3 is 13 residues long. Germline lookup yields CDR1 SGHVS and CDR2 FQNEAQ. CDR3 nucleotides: TGTGCCAGCAAGCCGGGGGGCGGCTATGGCTACACCTTC. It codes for CASKPGGGYGYTF.

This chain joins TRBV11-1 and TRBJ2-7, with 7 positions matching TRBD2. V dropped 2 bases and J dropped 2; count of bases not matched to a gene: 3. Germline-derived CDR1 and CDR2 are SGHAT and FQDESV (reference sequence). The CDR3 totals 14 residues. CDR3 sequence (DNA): TGTGCCAGCAGCTTAATCGCGGGGGCCTACGAGCAGTACTTC. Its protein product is CASSLIAGAYEQYF. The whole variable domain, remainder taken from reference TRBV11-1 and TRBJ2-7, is EAEVAQSPRYKITEKSQAVAFWCDPISGHATLYWYRQILGQGPELLVQFQDESVVDDSQLPKDRFSAERLKGVDSTLKIQPAELGDSAMYLCASSLIAGAYEQYFGPGTRLTVT.

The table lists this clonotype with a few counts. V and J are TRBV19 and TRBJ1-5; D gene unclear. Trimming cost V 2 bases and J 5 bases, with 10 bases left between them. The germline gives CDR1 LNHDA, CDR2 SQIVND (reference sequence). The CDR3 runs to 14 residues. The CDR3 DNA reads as TGTGCCAGTAGTATAACGACCTCCTATCAGCCCCAGCATTTT. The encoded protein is CASSITTSYQPQHF.

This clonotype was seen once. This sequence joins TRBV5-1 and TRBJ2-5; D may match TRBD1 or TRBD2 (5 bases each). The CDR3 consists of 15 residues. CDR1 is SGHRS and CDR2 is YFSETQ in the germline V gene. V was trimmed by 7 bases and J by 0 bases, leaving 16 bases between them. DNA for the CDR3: TGCGCCAGCCGACTACCGGGACCTAACCAAGAGACCCAGTACTTC. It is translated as CASRLPGPNQETQYF.